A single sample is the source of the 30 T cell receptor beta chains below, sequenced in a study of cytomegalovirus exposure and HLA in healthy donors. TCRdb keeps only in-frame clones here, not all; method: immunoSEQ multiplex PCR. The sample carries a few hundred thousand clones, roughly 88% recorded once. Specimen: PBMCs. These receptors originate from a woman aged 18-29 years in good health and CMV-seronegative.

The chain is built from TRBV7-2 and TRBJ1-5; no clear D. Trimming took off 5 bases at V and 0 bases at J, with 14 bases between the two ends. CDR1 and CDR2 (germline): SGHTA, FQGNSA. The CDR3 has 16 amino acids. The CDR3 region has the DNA TGTGCCAGCAGCGGTAGAGGGCCCTATAGCAATCAGCCCCAGCATTTT. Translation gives CASSGRGPYSNQPQHF. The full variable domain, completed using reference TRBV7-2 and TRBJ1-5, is GAGVSQSPSNKVTEKGKDVELRCDPISGHTALYWYRQSLGQGLEFLIYFQGNSAPDKSGLPSDRFSAERTGGSVSTLTIQRTQQEDSAVYLCASSGRGPYSNQPQHFGDGTRLSIL.

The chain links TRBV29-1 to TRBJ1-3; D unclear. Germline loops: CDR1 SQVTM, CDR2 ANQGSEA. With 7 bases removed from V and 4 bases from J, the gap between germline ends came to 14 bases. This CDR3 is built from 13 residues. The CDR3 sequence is CSGSVALGNTIYF. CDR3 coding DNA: TGCAGCGGGTCAGTAGCGTTGGGAAACACCATATATTTT.

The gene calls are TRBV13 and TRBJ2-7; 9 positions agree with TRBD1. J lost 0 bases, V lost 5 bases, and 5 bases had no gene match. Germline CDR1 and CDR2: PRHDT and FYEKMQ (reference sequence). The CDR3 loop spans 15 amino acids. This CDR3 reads CASSARQGGSYEQYF. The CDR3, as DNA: TGTGCCAGCAGCGCTCGACAGGGGGGCTCCTACGAGCAGTACTTC.

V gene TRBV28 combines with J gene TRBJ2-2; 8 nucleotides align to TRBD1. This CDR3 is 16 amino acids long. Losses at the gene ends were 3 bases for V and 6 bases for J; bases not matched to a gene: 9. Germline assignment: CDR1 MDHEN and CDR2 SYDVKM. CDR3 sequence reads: CASSFRGRFPAGELFF. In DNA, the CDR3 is TGTGCCAGCAGTTTCAGGGGGCGCTTCCCGGCCGGGGAGCTGTTTTTT.

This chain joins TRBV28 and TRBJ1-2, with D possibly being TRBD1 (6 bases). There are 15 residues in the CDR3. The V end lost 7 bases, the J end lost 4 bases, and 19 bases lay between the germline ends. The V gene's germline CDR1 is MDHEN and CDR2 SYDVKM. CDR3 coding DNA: TGTGCCAGCACCTCTCCGGGCAGGGGTGTCTATGGCTACACCTTC. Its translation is CASTSPGRGVYGYTF.

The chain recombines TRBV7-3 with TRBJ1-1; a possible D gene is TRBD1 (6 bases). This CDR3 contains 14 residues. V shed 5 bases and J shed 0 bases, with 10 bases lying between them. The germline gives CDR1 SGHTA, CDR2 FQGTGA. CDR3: CASSQQGMNTEAFF. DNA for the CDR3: TGTGCCAGCAGCCAACAGGGCATGAACACTGAAGCTTTCTTT.

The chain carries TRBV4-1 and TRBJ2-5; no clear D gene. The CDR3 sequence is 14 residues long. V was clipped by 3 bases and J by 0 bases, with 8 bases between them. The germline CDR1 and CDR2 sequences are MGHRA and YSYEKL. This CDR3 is CASSHTENQETQYF. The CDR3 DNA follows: TGCGCCAGCAGCCATACAGAGAACCAAGAGACCCAGTACTTC.

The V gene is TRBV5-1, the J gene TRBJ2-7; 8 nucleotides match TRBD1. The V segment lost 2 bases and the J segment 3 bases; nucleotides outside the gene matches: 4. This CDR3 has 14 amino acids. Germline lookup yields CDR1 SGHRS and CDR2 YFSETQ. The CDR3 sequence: CASSFGTGVYEQYF. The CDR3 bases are TGCGCCAGCAGCTTTGGGACAGGAGTCTACGAGCAGTACTTC.

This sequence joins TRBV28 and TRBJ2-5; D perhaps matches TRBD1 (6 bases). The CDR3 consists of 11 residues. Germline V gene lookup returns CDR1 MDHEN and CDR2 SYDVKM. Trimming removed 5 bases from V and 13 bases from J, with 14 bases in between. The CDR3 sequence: CASSPTGNPYF. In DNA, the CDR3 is TGTGCCAGCAGTCCAACAGGGAATCCGTACTTC.

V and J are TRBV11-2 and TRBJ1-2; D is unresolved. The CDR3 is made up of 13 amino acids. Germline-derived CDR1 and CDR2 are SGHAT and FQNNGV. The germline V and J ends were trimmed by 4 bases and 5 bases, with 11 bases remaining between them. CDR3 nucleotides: TGTGCCAGCAGCTCCCGGGGAACTTATGGCTACACCTTC. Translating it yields CASSSRGTYGYTF.

CDR3 sequence reads: CASSESGGAYGYTF. The CDR3 DNA is TGTGCCAGCAGTGAATCAGGGGGCGCGTATGGCTACACCTTC. The rearrangement joins TRBV25-1 to TRBJ1-2; the match to TRBD1 covers 8 bases. Germline assignment: CDR1 MGHDK and CDR2 SYGVNS. The V segment lost 1 base and the J segment 5 bases; nucleotides outside the gene matches: 3. This CDR3 has 14 amino acids.

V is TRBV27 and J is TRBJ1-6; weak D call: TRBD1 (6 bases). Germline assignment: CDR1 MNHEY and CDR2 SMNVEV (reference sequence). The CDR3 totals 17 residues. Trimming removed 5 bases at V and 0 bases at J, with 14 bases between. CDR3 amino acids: CASSGRQVSSYNSPLHF. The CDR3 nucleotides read TGTGCCAGCAGTGGTAGACAGGTCAGCTCCTATAATTCACCCCTCCACTTT.

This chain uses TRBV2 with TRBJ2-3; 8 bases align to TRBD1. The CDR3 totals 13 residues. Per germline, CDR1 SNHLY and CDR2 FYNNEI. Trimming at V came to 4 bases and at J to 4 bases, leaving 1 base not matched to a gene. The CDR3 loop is CASSVDRADTQYF. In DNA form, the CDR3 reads TGTGCCAGCAGTGTGGACAGGGCAGATACGCAGTATTTT.

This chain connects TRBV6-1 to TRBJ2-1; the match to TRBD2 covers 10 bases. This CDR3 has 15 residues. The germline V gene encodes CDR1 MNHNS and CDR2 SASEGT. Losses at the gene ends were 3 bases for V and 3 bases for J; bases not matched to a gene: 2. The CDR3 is CASSDGLAVYNEQFF. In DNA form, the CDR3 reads TGTGCCAGCAGTGACGGACTAGCGGTCTACAATGAGCAGTTCTTC.

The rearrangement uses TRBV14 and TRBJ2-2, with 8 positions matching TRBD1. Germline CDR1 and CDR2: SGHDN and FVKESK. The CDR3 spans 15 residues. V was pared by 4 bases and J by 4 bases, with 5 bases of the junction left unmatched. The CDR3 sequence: CASSRRQGSTGELFF. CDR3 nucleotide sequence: TGTGCCAGCAGCCGACGACAGGGGAGCACCGGGGAGCTGTTTTTT. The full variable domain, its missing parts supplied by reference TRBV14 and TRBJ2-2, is EAGVTQFPSHSVIEKGQTVTLRCDPISGHDNLYWYRRVMGKEIKFLLHFVKESKQDESGMPNNRFLAERTGGTYSTLKVQPAELEDSGVYFCASSRRQGSTGELFFGEGSRLTVL.

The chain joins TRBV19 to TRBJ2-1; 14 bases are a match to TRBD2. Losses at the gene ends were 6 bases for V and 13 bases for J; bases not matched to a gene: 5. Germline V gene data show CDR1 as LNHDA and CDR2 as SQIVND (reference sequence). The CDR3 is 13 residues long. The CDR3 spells CASSTGLAGVQFF. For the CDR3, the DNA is TGTGCCAGTAGCACGGGACTAGCGGGAGTTCAGTTCTTC. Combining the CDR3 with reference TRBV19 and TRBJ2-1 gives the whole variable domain DGGITQSPKYLFRKEGQNVTLSCEQNLNHDAMYWYRQDPGQGLRLIYYSQIVNDFQKGDIAEGYSVSREKKESFPLTVTSAQKNPTAFYLCASSTGLAGVQFFGPGTRLTVL.

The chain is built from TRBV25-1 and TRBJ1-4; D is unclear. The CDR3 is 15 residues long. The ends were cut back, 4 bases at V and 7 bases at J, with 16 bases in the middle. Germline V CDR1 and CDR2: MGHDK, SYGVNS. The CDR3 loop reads CASSGRLEEGEKLFF. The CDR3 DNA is TGTGCCAGCAGTGGACGACTCGAGGAGGGTGAAAAACTGTTTTTT.

The CDR3 is CASSRYAGSSYEQYF. As DNA, the CDR3 is TGTGCCAGCAGCCGTTACGCGGGAAGCTCCTACGAGCAGTACTTC. This chain uses TRBV6-5 with TRBJ2-7; perhaps TRBD2 as D (6 bases). From germline, CDR1 is MNHEY and CDR2 SVGAGI. V was trimmed by 6 bases and J by 0 bases, leaving 15 bases between them. The CDR3 loop spans 15 amino acids.

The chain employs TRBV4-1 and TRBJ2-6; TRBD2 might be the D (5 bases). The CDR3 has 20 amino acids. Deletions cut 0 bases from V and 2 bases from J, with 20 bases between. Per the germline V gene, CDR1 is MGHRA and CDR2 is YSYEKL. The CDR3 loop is CASSQDKMVVGRAGANVLTF. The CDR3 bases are TGCGCCAGCAGCCAAGATAAAATGGTTGTAGGGCGGGCTGGGGCCAACGTCCTGACTTTC.

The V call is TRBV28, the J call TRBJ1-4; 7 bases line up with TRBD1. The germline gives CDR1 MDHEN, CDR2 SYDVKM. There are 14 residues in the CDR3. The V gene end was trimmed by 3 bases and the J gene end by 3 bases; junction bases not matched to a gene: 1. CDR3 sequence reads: CASSFTGANEKLFF. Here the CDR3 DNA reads TGTGCCAGCAGTTTCACAGGGGCTAATGAAAAACTGTTTTTT.

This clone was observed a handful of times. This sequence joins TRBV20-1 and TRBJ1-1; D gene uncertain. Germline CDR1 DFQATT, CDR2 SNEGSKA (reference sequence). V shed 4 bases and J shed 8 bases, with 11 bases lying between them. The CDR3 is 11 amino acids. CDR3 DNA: TGCAGTGCTAAAGAGTTTTTAGAAGCTTTCTTT. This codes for CSAKEFLEAFF.

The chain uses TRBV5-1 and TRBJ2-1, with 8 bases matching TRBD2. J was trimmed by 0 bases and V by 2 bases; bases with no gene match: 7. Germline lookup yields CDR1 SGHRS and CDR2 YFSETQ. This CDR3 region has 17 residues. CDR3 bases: TGCGCCAGCAGCTTCCCACTAGCGGAAAGCTCCTACAATGAGCAGTTCTTC. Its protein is CASSFPLAESSYNEQFF.

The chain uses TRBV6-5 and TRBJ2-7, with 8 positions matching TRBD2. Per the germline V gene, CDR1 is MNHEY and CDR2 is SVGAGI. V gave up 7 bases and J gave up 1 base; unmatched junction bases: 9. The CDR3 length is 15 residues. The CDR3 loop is CASNQRAGGSYEQYF. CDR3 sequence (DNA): TGTGCCAGCAATCAACGGGCGGGAGGTTCCTACGAGCAGTACTTC.

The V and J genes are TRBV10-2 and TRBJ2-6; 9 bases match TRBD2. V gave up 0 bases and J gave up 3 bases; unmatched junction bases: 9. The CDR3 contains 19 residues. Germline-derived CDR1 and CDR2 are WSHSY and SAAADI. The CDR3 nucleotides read TGCGCCAGCAGTGAGTCGATTGGCGGGAGGGCCAATGGGGCCAACGTCCTGACTTTC. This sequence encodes CASSESIGGRANGANVLTF.

DNA for the CDR3: TGTGCCAGCAGAGTTACAGGGCTCTATGGCTACACCTTC. It translates to CASRVTGLYGYTF. The V gene is TRBV28, the J gene TRBJ1-2; a possible D gene is TRBD1 (6 bases). The CDR3 length is 13 residues. V shed 6 bases and J shed 4 bases, with 12 bases lying between them. Germline CDR1 reads MDHEN; CDR2 reads SYDVKM.

The CDR3 nucleotides read TGTGCCAGCAGTTTACCGACTAGCGCCGAGCAGTACTTC. Amino acids: CASSLPTSAEQYF. The chain uses TRBV28 and TRBJ2-7; 8 nucleotides align to TRBD2. Per germline, CDR1 MDHEN and CDR2 SYDVKM. CDR3 size: 13 residues. The J segment lost 6 bases and the V segment lost 2 bases, leaving 3 bases of the junction unmatched.

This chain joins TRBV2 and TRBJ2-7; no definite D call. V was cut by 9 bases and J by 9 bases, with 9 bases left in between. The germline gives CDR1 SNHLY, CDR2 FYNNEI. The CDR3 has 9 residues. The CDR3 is CASSTGQYF. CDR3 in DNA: TGTGCCAGTTCGACGGGGCAGTACTTC.

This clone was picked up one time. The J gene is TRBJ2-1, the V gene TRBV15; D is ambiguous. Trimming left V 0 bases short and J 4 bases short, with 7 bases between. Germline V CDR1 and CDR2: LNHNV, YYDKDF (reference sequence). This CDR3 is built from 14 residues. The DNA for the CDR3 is TGTGCCACCAGCAGAGATCCCCTGTACAATGAGCAGTTCTTC. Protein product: CATSRDPLYNEQFF. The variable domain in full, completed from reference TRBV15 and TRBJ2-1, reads DAMVIQNPRYQVTQFGKPVTLSCSQTLNHNVMYWYQQKSSQAPKLLFHYYDKDFNNEADTPDNFQSRRPNTSFCFLDIRSPGLGDTAMYLCATSRDPLYNEQFFGPGTRLTVL.

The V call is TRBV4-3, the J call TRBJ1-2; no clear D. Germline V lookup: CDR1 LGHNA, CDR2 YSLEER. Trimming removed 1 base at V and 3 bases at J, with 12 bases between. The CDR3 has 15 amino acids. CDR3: CASSQGTVSDYGYTF. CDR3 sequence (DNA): TGCGCCAGCAGCCAAGGAACAGTCTCAGACTATGGCTACACCTTC.

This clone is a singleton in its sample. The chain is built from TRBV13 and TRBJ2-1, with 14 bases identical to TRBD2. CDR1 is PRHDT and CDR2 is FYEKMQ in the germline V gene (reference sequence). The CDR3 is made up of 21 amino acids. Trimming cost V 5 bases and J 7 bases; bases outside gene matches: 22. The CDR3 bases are TGTGCCAGCAGCCTCTCGACTAGCGGGAGGGTCCAGATACCGCGGGTTAATGAGCAGTTCTTC. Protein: CASSLSTSGRVQIPRVNEQFF.